Below, 28 T cell receptor beta chains from the same sample are listed, as sequenced in a study of blood T cell repertoires in COVID-19. The protocol was immunoSEQ multiplex PCR, while the TCRdb copy is restricted to in-frame clones and leaves out a portion. The sample records 150,000 to 200,000 clones, around 83% being singletons. The sample taken for sequencing was PBMCs or T cells enriched from blood (not recorded which). The receptors derive from a man aged 40-55 years who had recovered from COVID-19.

The CDR3 DNA reads as TGTGCCAGCAGCCCCAGATCGGGGACAGGGACGTACGAGCAGTACTTC. Amino acids: CASSPRSGTGTYEQYF. The V and J genes are TRBV9 and TRBJ2-7; 9 nucleotides agree with TRBD1. The germline V gene has CDR1 SGDLS and CDR2 YYNGEE. The trim removed 4 bases at V and 4 bases at J, leaving 12 bases unmatched. There are 16 residues in the CDR3.

CDR3 region: CAISESASGGIDTQYF. CDR3 nucleotide sequence: TGTGCCATCAGTGAGTCAGCGAGCGGGGGAATAGATACGCAGTATTTT. The chain employs TRBV10-3 and TRBJ2-3, with TRBD2 matching over 8 bases. J was trimmed by 5 bases and V by 0 bases; bases with no gene match: 7. This CDR3 contains 16 residues. Germline V gene data show CDR1 as ENHRY and CDR2 as SYGVKD.

The CDR3 coding sequence is TGTGCCAGCAGCCAAGTACCGTCAGGCAGCTCTGGAAACACCATATATTTT. This sequence encodes CASSQVPSGSSGNTIYF. The J gene is TRBJ1-3, the V gene TRBV3-1 (or the pseudogene TRBV3-2); D is unclear. The CDR3 totals 17 residues. The germline CDR1 and CDR2 sequences are LGHDT and YNNKEL (reference sequence). V lost 1 base and J lost 0, with 13 bases in between.

The table lists this clone with a count of one. This chain joins TRBV24-1 and TRBJ1-2; D call uncertain. CDR1 is KGHDR and CDR2 is SFDVKD in the germline V gene. V was pared by 5 bases and J by 5 bases, with 8 bases between. CDR3 length equals 12 residues. CDR3 amino acids: CATSGAAYGYTF. CDR3 coding DNA: TGTGCCACCAGTGGGGCAGCATATGGCTACACCTTC.

The V gene is TRBV7-9, the J gene TRBJ1-6; the D is unclear. CDR1 and CDR2 (germline): SEHNR, FQNEAQ (reference sequence). The CDR3 is made up of 15 amino acids. V lost 4 bases and J 9 bases, leaving 16 bases between the germline ends. The CDR3 DNA is TGTGCCAGCAGCTCCGACGGGAGTTGGGGTTCACCCCTCCACTTT. Its translation is CASSSDGSWGSPLHF.

The chain employs TRBV11-3 and TRBJ2-7, with TRBD2 as a possible D gene (5 bases). V was pared by 1 base and J by 1 base, with 14 bases between. The CDR3 contains 16 residues. The germline gives CDR1 SGHNT, CDR2 YENEEA. The CDR3 protein is CASSLGAVKRSYEQYF. For the CDR3, the DNA is TGTGCCAGCAGCTTAGGAGCGGTTAAGAGATCCTACGAGCAGTACTTC.

This chain uses TRBV30 with TRBJ1-4; 7 bases agree with TRBD1. This CDR3 is 14 amino acids long. Germline V gene sequence: CDR1 GTSNPN, CDR2 SVGIG (reference sequence). J gave up 4 bases and V 3 bases, and 5 bases lay outside the gene matches. CDR3 DNA: TGTGCCTGGAGCCAGGGACAGTTTAATGAAAAACTGTTTTTT. This gives the protein CAWSQGQFNEKLFF.

The V gene is TRBV7-2, the J gene TRBJ1-5; TRBD1 matches 9 bases. Germline V gene sequence: CDR1 SGHTA, CDR2 FQGNSA. The CDR3 is 16 residues long. The V segment lost 1 base and the J segment 3 bases; nucleotides outside the gene matches: 4. The CDR3 loop is CASSLDGTGPNQPQHF. The CDR3 DNA is TGTGCCAGCAGCTTAGATGGGACAGGGCCCAATCAGCCCCAGCATTTT.

The CDR3 here is CATSDDGGQPQHF. In DNA form, the CDR3 reads TGTGCCACCAGTGACGACGGGGGTCAGCCCCAGCATTTT. V is TRBV24-1 and J is TRBJ1-5, with D possibly matching TRBD1 (5 bases). Germline lookup yields CDR1 KGHDR and CDR2 SFDVKD. This CDR3 comprises 13 residues. The V gene lost 4 bases and the J gene lost 6 bases, with 9 bases spanning the gap.

In its sample, this clone was seen a few times. V usage is TRBV2 and J usage is TRBJ2-3; 11 bases are shared with TRBD2. Losses at the gene ends were 5 bases for V and 4 bases for J; bases not matched to a gene: 8. The germline gives CDR1 SNHLY, CDR2 FYNNEI. The CDR3 sequence is 16 residues long. The CDR3 reads CASSLFSGGASDTQYF. As DNA, the CDR3 is TGTGCCAGCAGTTTGTTTAGCGGGGGGGCCTCAGATACGCAGTATTTT.

The chain links TRBV5-1 to TRBJ1-5; D not certain. The CDR3 has 16 residues. CDR1 is SGHRS, CDR2 YFSETQ, per germline. V shed 1 base and J shed 1 base, with 12 bases lying between them. The CDR3 reads CASSLHPSGSNQPQHF. Written as DNA, the CDR3 is TGCGCCAGCAGCTTGCACCCGTCGGGGAGCAATCAGCCCCAGCATTTT. Combining the CDR3 with reference TRBV5-1 and TRBJ1-5 gives the whole variable domain KAGVTQTPRYLIKTRGQQVTLSCSPISGHRSVSWYQQTPGQGLQFLFEYFSETQRNKGNFPGRFSGRQFSNSRSEMNVSTLELGDSALYLCASSLHPSGSNQPQHFGDGTRLSIL.

This chain links TRBV14 with TRBJ1-1; D not resolved. Trimming took off 3 bases at V and 1 base at J, with 9 bases between the two ends. The CDR3 is 14 amino acids. The V gene's germline CDR1 is SGHDN and CDR2 FVKESK. In DNA, the CDR3 is TGTGCCAGCAGCCATATCAACAGGAACACTGAAGCTTTCTTT. The encoded protein is CASSHINRNTEAFF.

The chain employs TRBV5-6 and TRBJ1-1; D gene ambiguous. The CDR3 is made up of 15 amino acids. V lost 0 bases and J lost 0, with 9 bases in between. Germline V gene sequence: CDR1 SGHDT, CDR2 YYEEEE. In DNA form, the CDR3 reads TGTGCCAGCAGCTTGGCAACAGAGATGAACACTGAAGCTTTCTTT. Amino acids: CASSLATEMNTEAFF.

The genes are TRBV27 and TRBJ1-1, with D possibly TRBD1 on 6 matching bases. Trimming stripped 4 bases from V and 0 bases from J, with 15 bases between. This CDR3 is 16 amino acids long. The germline gives CDR1 MNHEY, CDR2 SMNVEV (reference sequence). This CDR3 reads CASSSRTVRMNTEAFF. For the CDR3, the DNA is TGTGCCAGCAGTTCCCGGACAGTTAGGATGAACACTGAAGCTTTCTTT.

This sequence joins TRBV5-1 and TRBJ2-7, with 9 bases lining up with TRBD2. This CDR3 comprises 14 residues. Germline CDR1 and CDR2: SGHRS and YFSETQ. V was pared by 5 bases and J by 7 bases, with 10 bases of the junction left unmatched. CDR3 sequence reads: CASRKSGRSWEQYF. The CDR3 nucleotides are TGCGCCAGCAGAAAGAGCGGGAGGAGTTGGGAGCAGTACTTC.

This clone was seen only once. The V gene is TRBV30, the J gene TRBJ2-2, with a tentative D call TRBD2 (6 bases). V shed 0 bases and J shed 4 bases, with 12 bases lying between them. Germline V gene data show CDR1 as GTSNPN and CDR2 as SVGIG (reference sequence). CDR3 length: 15 amino acids. CDR3 loop: CAWSVLGGGTGELFF. In DNA, the CDR3 is TGTGCCTGGAGTGTACTGGGAGGTGGCACCGGGGAGCTGTTTTTT.

This chain connects TRBV30 to TRBJ1-5; TRBD1 is a possible D gene (5 bases). There are 12 residues in the CDR3. CDR1 GTSNPN and CDR2 SVGIG come from the germline V gene (reference sequence). The V end was cut by 1 base, the J end by 6 bases, with 7 bases between. The CDR3, as DNA: TGTGCCTGGAGTGCCCAGGGTCAGCCCCAGCATTTT. Amino acids: CAWSAQGQPQHF.

This chain uses TRBV30 with TRBJ1-3, with D perhaps matching TRBD1 (5 bases). This CDR3 region has 16 residues. The ends were cut back, 2 bases at V and 0 bases at J, with 14 bases in the middle. In germline, CDR1 is GTSNPN, CDR2 SVGIG (reference sequence). In nucleotides, the CDR3 is TGTGCCTGGAGTTCCGGGGGATCCTCCTCTGGAAACACCATATATTTT. It is translated as CAWSSGGSSSGNTIYF.

The rearrangement joins TRBV5-4 to TRBJ2-3; a weak D match, TRBD2 (6 bases). The V gene lost 2 bases and the J gene lost 0 bases, with 10 bases spanning the gap. The CDR3 has 15 residues. CDR1 and CDR2 (germline): SGHNT, YYREEE (reference sequence). CDR3 protein: CASSLPGLSTDTQYF. The DNA of the CDR3 is TGTGCCAGCAGCTTACCGGGACTCAGCACAGATACGCAGTATTTT.

This sequence joins TRBV2 and TRBJ1-4; D unclear. Trimming shortened V by 6 bases and J by 5 bases, and 13 bases separated the two germline ends. CDR3 size: 14 residues. Germline V CDR1 and CDR2: SNHLY, FYNNEI. CDR3 in amino acids: CASRTSGGNEKLFF. The CDR3, as DNA: TGTGCCAGCAGGACCAGTGGAGGCAATGAAAAACTGTTTTTT.

The chain is built from TRBV6-5 and TRBJ1-2, with D unresolved. CDR3 length: 15 residues. V was clipped by 7 bases and J by 2 bases, with 17 bases between them. Germline V gene sequence: CDR1 MNHEY, CDR2 SVGAGI. Here the CDR3 DNA reads TGTGCCAGCACTGTAACAGCCAACGGAAACTATGGCTACACCTTC. Translated, it gives CASTVTANGNYGYTF.

This chain links TRBV24-1 with TRBJ2-5, with 7 bases aligning to TRBD1. Trimming took 3 bases from V and 5 from J; bases not matched to a gene: 8. CDR1 is KGHDR, CDR2 SFDVKD, per germline. This CDR3 comprises 15 residues. In nucleotides, the CDR3 is TGTGCCACCAGTGATGTGACAGGGACCGGGGAGACCCAGTACTTC. Translation gives CATSDVTGTGETQYF.

The V call is TRBV19, the J call TRBJ1-6, with no clear D. The CDR3 is 11 amino acids. Germline lookup yields CDR1 LNHDA and CDR2 SQIVND (reference sequence). V was pared by 8 bases and J by 7 bases, with 6 bases between. The DNA of the CDR3 is TGTGCCAGTGGGCCCAATTCACCCCTCCACTTT. Its translation: CASGPNSPLHF.

This clone was picked up one time. The chain carries TRBV12-3 or TRBV12-4 and TRBJ1-2; TRBD1 is a possible D gene (6 bases). This CDR3 has 13 amino acids. V dropped 4 bases and J dropped 2 bases, with 8 bases sitting between them. The CDR3 DNA reads as TGTGCCAGCAGTTCCCAGGGGAACTATGGCTACACCTTC. Amino acid sequence: CASSSQGNYGYTF.

The V gene is TRBV27, the J gene TRBJ2-3; maybe TRBD1 (5 bases). The CDR3 runs to 15 residues. V lost 2 bases and J 4 bases, leaving 13 bases between the germline ends. Germline V gene data show CDR1 as MNHEY and CDR2 as SMNVEV (reference sequence). This CDR3 reads CASSLSGQGADTQYF. DNA for the CDR3: TGTGCCAGCAGTTTAAGTGGGCAGGGTGCAGATACGCAGTATTTT.

The chain is built from TRBV9 and TRBJ1-2; D uncertain. Trimming stripped 0 bases from V and 8 bases from J, with 17 bases between. CDR3 length: 15 residues. Germline CDR1 and CDR2: SGDLS and YYNGEE. The CDR3 spells CASSVEEGRLGGYTF. DNA for the CDR3: TGTGCCAGCAGCGTAGAAGAGGGAAGGTTGGGCGGCTACACCTTC.

The V and J genes are TRBV3-1 (or the pseudogene TRBV3-2) and TRBJ1-6; D is ambiguous. V was cut by 0 bases and J by 6 bases, with 9 bases left in between. CDR3 length equals 15 residues. Germline assignment: CDR1 LGHDT and CDR2 YNNKEL (reference sequence). CDR3 DNA: TGTGCCAGCAGCCAAGACCGGGGAATTAATTCACCCCTCCACTTT. Protein product: CASSQDRGINSPLHF.

V gene TRBV19 combines with J gene TRBJ1-6; D remains ambiguous. V was pared by 1 base and J by 14 bases, with 9 bases between. CDR3 length: 12 amino acids. Germline V lookup: CDR1 LNHDA, CDR2 SQIVND (reference sequence). The chain's CDR3 is CASSIGGKTLHF. For the CDR3, the DNA is TGTGCCAGTAGTATAGGCGGTAAAACCCTCCACTTT.